These 9 T cell receptor beta chains came from one sample sequenced in a study of blood T cell repertoires in COVID-19 (dated by TCRdb to 2020 to 2022). The library was generated by the immunoSEQ multiplex PCR assay. Not all clones reach the TCRdb copy of this immuneACCESS table, which keeps in-frame sequences only. Checked studies attribute under half of the gap to unresolved V genes and leave the rest unexplained. For this sample there are around 200,000 clones; approximately 80% appear just once. The top ten hold around 7% of the sample. Input material: peripheral blood. The receptors were sampled from a woman aged 40-49 years with COVID-19, enrolled during active disease.

The chain links TRBV15 to TRBJ1-4, with 9 bases aligning to TRBD1. Germline loops: CDR1 LNHNV, CDR2 YYDKDF (reference sequence). There are 17 residues in the CDR3. V lost 1 base, J lost 1 base, and 4 bases stayed unmatched. CDR3 sequence (DNA): TGTGCCACCAGCAGAGTACAGGGGGCTGGAACTAATGAAAAACTGTTTTTT. It is translated as CATSRVQGAGTNEKLFF.

Ten or more counts support this clone. This chain uses TRBV5-1 with TRBJ1-3; no clear D gene. Per the germline V gene, CDR1 is SGHRS and CDR2 is YFSETQ. V dropped 1 base and J dropped 0 bases, with 8 bases sitting between them. The CDR3 runs 15 residues. CDR3 nucleotide sequence: TGCGCCAGCAGCTTGTCCGGAGGCTCTGGAAACACCATATATTTT. Amino acids: CASSLSGGSGNTIYF. The full variable domain, completed using reference TRBV5-1 and TRBJ1-3, is KAGVTQTPRYLIKTRGQQVTLSCSPISGHRSVSWYQQTPGQGLQFLFEYFSETQRNKGNFPGRFSGRQFSNSRSEMNVSTLELGDSALYLCASSLSGGSGNTIYFGEGSWLTVV.

This clone was observed a handful of times. This rearrangement joins TRBV6-6 to TRBJ1-2, with D perhaps TRBD1 (6 bases). The CDR3 has 15 residues. V lost 1 base and J lost 6, with 15 bases in between. Germline values: CDR1 MNHNY, CDR2 SVGAGI (reference sequence). CDR3 sequence reads: CASSYYGGGANGYTF. The CDR3 DNA reads TGTGCCAGCAGTTACTACGGCGGGGGGGCTAATGGCTACACCTTC.

The rearrangement uses TRBV5-4 and TRBJ1-6, with D possibly matching TRBD1 (5 bases). CDR3 length: 17 residues. V lost 0 bases, J lost 0 bases, and 10 bases lay in between. Looked up from germline, CDR1 is SGHNT and CDR2 is YYREEE (reference sequence). CDR3 loop: CASSLGQSDSYNSPLHF. The CDR3 DNA reads TGTGCCAGCAGCTTGGGACAGTCCGACTCCTATAATTCACCCCTCCACTTT. The full variable domain, in which reference TRBV5-4 and TRBJ1-6 provide the parts outside the CDR3, is ETGVTQSPTHLIKTRGQQVTLRCSSQSGHNTVSWYQQALGQGPQFIFQYYREEENGRGNFPPRFSGLQFPNYSSELNVNALELDDSALYLCASSLGQSDSYNSPLHFGNGTRLTVT.

The chain uses TRBV27 and TRBJ2-7, with D perhaps matching TRBD2 (6 bases). CDR1 and CDR2 (germline): MNHEY, SMNVEV (reference sequence). V was trimmed by 4 bases and J by 0 bases, leaving 16 bases between them. CDR3 length equals 16 residues. CDR3 protein: CASSYQEGRPSYEQYF. Here the CDR3 DNA reads TGTGCCAGCAGTTACCAGGAGGGACGACCCTCCTACGAGCAGTACTTC.

The CDR3 DNA follows: TGTGCCAGCAGTTTTCAACCCAGGGGGCTAGGCTACACCTTC. As protein: CASSFQPRGLGYTF. J is TRBJ1-2 and V is TRBV27; 8 bases fit TRBD1. Trimming took 3 bases from V and 8 from J; bases not matched to a gene: 8. The CDR3 runs to 14 residues. The V gene's germline CDR1 is MNHEY and CDR2 SMNVEV (reference sequence).

V gene TRBV21-1 combines with J gene TRBJ2-6; the table's D call TRBD1 went unverified against the DNA. TRBV21-1 is noted as a pseudogene. The CDR3 has 17 residues. The chain's CDR3 is CASSGRDRDTGANVLTF. CDR3 bases: TGTGCCAGCAGCGGCCGGGACAGGGACACTGGGGCCAACGTCCTGACTTTC.

The chain is built from TRBV27 and TRBJ1-1, with a tentative D call TRBD1 (5 bases). The ends were cut back, 6 bases at V and 3 bases at J, with 8 bases in the middle. The CDR3 is made up of 12 amino acids. Germline V CDR1 and CDR2: MNHEY, SMNVEV (reference sequence). CDR3 protein: CASRGGDTEAFF. The CDR3 DNA follows: TGTGCCAGCAGGGGGGGTGACACTGAAGCTTTCTTT.

As regards this clone: The same CDR3 arises from other DNA sequences in this sample as well. The chain carries TRBV6-4 and TRBJ1-1; possible D gene TRBD1, 5 bases. The germline gives CDR1 MRHNA, CDR2 SNTAGT. Trimming shortened V by 2 bases and J by 5 bases, and 6 bases separated the two germline ends. The CDR3 length is 12 residues. CDR3 DNA sequence: TGTGCCAGCAGTGACGGGGGGACTGAAGCTTTCTTT. It encodes CASSDGGTEAFF.